This T cell receptor (beta chain) was identified in a study of regulatory T cells in long-lasting Graves disease. The time point was: persistent/refractory GD, antithyroid drugs over 5 years with positive TRAb. Generation of the TCR library employed RNA extracted from PBMCs. Overall study results and limits: More public clonotypes were shared by persistent patients (about 3,000) than by new patients (about 1,000). TCR diversity was lower in persistent Graves' patients (versus newly diagnosed ones).

Ten or more counts support this clonotype. The antigen is undetermined. V lost 4 bases to trimming and J lost 5 bases; unmatched junction nucleotides: 8. The CDR3 covers 16 residues. To make TCR beta libraries, researchers used iRepertoire HTBI primers and Arm-PCR of CDR3 regions. In TCRdb, the multiplex PCR reads were re-called with MiXCR into one record per CDR3 protein. The sample has roughly 500,000 distinct CDR3 sequences, about 22% seen once; the top ten hold over 6%. The TCR was taken from a female donor with Graves disease. This chain links TRBV12-3 or TRBV12-4 with TRBJ2-5; TRBD1 matches at 12 bases. This specimen was peripheral blood mononuclear cells (PBMCs), taken when the disease was refractory, from a patient treated with antithyroid drugs. CDR3 in amino acids: CASSSQGTGGVETQYF. The CDR3 DNA reads as TGTGCCAGCAGTTCTCAGGGGACAGGGGGCGTGGAGACCCAGTACTTC.